One sample yielded the 27 T cell receptor beta chains listed below, sequenced in a study of radiotherapy plus CTLA-4 blockade in lung cancer. The method was immunoSEQ multiplex PCR; TCRdb's version includes in-frame clones alone and lacks a portion of them. The table lists approximately 44,000 clones, roughly 76% of them singletons. This material consisted of peripheral blood, taken from a patient treated with radiotherapy plus ipilimumab. These receptors originate from a human donor with non-small cell lung cancer who had stable disease on radiotherapy plus ipilimumab.

The chain is built from TRBV5-1 and TRBJ2-5; TRBD1 might be the D (5 bases). V was cut by 4 bases and J by 4 bases, with 14 bases left in between. Germline CDR1 reads SGHRS; CDR2 reads YFSETQ. The CDR3 extends over 14 amino acids. Here the CDR3 DNA reads TGCGCCAGCAGCCCAGGACAAGGTGTAGAGACCCAGTACTTC. This translates into CASSPGQGVETQYF.

The rearrangement uses TRBV28 and TRBJ2-2; TRBD1 matches 8 bases. The CDR3 length is 15 residues. From germline, CDR1 is MDHEN and CDR2 SYDVKM. The ends lost 9 bases at V and 0 bases at J; junction bases unmatched: 6. The CDR3 spells CASSRDRPNTGELFF. CDR3 bases: TGTGCCAGTTCCCGGGACAGGCCGAACACCGGGGAGCTGTTTTTT.

This clone showed up just once. The chain couples TRBV5-4 to TRBJ1-6; D gene ambiguous. The CDR3 length is 13 residues. Trimming stripped 3 bases from V and 4 bases from J, with 5 bases between. Germline CDR1 and CDR2: SGHNT and YYREEE (reference sequence). The CDR3 region is CASSWGYNSPLHF. The CDR3 coding sequence is TGTGCCAGCAGCTGGGGATATAATTCACCCCTCCACTTT.

V gene TRBV6-1 combines with J gene TRBJ1-5; D is perhaps TRBD1 (6 bases). The V gene's germline CDR1 is MNHNS and CDR2 SASEGT. The germline V and J ends were trimmed by 6 bases and 1 base, with 10 bases remaining between them. There are 14 residues in the CDR3. The DNA of the CDR3 is TGTGCCAGCAGAGGACAGCTCAGCAATCAGCCCCAGCATTTT. Translation: CASRGQLSNQPQHF.

The chain uses TRBV6-6 and TRBJ1-5; D is undetermined. CDR1 is MNHNY, CDR2 SVGAGI, per germline (reference sequence). This CDR3 comprises 12 residues. V gave up 6 bases and J gave up 7 bases, with 10 bases separating them. The CDR3 loop reads CASSHDLQPQHF. The CDR3 region has the DNA TGTGCCAGCAGCCATGACCTGCAGCCCCAGCATTTT.

This chain uses TRBV4-3 with TRBJ1-5, with unresolved D. This CDR3 has 15 residues. Germline V CDR1 and CDR2: LGHNA, YSLEER. Trimming removed 0 bases at V and 5 bases at J, with 11 bases between. This chain's CDR3 is CASSQDGRVYQPQHF. The DNA for the CDR3 is TGCGCCAGCAGCCAAGATGGAAGAGTTTATCAGCCCCAGCATTTT.

This clone has just one count. The V call is TRBV9, the J call TRBJ1-6; possible D gene TRBD1, 5 bases. The CDR3 has 14 amino acids. In germline, CDR1 is SGDLS, CDR2 YYNGEE. V was clipped by 3 bases and J by 8 bases, with 12 bases between them. CDR3 protein: CASSEPGGYSPLHF. CDR3 bases: TGTGCCAGCAGCGAGCCGGGGGGGTATTCACCCCTCCACTTT. The full variable domain, rest sourced from reference TRBV9 and TRBJ1-6, is DSGVTQTPKHLITATGQRVTLRCSPRSGDLSVYWYQQSLDQGLQFLIQYYNGEERAKGNILERFSAQQFPDLHSELNLSSLELGDSALYFCASSEPGGYSPLHFGNGTRLTVT.

By sample fraction, this clone is medium-sized (0.01 to 0.1%). This chain connects TRBV10-3 to TRBJ1-3; D is possibly TRBD1 (6 bases). V shed 6 bases and J shed 0 bases, with 18 bases lying between them. CDR3 length: 17 residues. Per the germline V gene, CDR1 is ENHRY and CDR2 is SYGVKD. The CDR3 DNA follows: TGTGCCATCAGGATGACAGGTCTTGGGTCCTCTGGAAACACCATATATTTT. It yields the protein CAIRMTGLGSSGNTIYF.

The chain carries TRBV5-1 and TRBJ1-1; D unclear. CDR3 length: 15 residues. The germline V gene has CDR1 SGHRS and CDR2 YFSETQ. The V and J ends lost 6 bases and 4 bases respectively, with 19 bases between them. CDR3 sequence reads: CASTDLLRGGTEAFF. In nucleotides, the CDR3 is TGCGCCAGCACCGACCTTCTCCGGGGAGGCACTGAAGCTTTCTTT. Looking up the rest from reference TRBV5-1 and TRBJ1-1 gives the full variable domain: KAGVTQTPRYLIKTRGQQVTLSCSPISGHRSVSWYQQTPGQGLQFLFEYFSETQRNKGNFPGRFSGRQFSNSRSEMNVSTLELGDSALYLCASTDLLRGGTEAFFGQGTRLTVV.

The chain recombines TRBV10-3 with TRBJ2-1, with a tentative D call TRBD2 (7 bases). Deletions cut 4 bases from V and 4 bases from J, with 17 bases between. Germline lookup yields CDR1 ENHRY and CDR2 SYGVKD. The CDR3 extends over 16 amino acids. Here the CDR3 DNA reads TGTGCCATCAGTGGATCTGCGGGGGCCTCGTACAATGAGCAGTTCTTC. Translation gives CAISGSAGASYNEQFF.

This CDR3 reads CASSLPKQPQHF. In DNA, the CDR3 is TGTGCCAGCAGCTTACCCAAGCAGCCCCAGCATTTT. The V call is TRBV7-2, the J call TRBJ1-5; D ambiguous. There are 12 residues in the CDR3. V shed 2 bases and J shed 7 bases, with 6 bases lying between them. Germline values: CDR1 SGHTA, CDR2 FQGNSA.

The chain joins TRBV6-6 to TRBJ1-5; 8 bases map to TRBD1. The germline gives CDR1 MNHNY, CDR2 SVGAGI (reference sequence). J lost 4 bases, V lost 5 bases, and 4 bases had no gene match. This CDR3 is built from 14 residues. The CDR3: CASSPGQANQPQHF. In DNA, the CDR3 is TGTGCCAGCAGTCCGGGACAGGCTAATCAGCCCCAGCATTTT.

This clone was recorded once. This chain links TRBV7-8 with TRBJ1-5; 8 nucleotides match TRBD1. Germline V CDR1 and CDR2: SGHVS, FQNEAQ. The CDR3 covers 14 residues. J lost 9 bases, V lost 5 bases, and 9 bases had no gene match. CDR3 amino acids: CASSPGTGLPPQHF. The CDR3 nucleotides are TGTGCCAGCAGCCCGGGGACAGGACTCCCGCCCCAGCATTTT.

This clone turned up a few times. This rearrangement joins TRBV5-1 to TRBJ2-2; the match to TRBD1 covers 7 bases. Unmatched junction bases numbered 5, after V lost 2 bases and J lost 4 bases. Germline lookup yields CDR1 SGHRS and CDR2 YFSETQ. This CDR3 comprises 15 residues. CDR3 bases: TGCGCCAGCAGCTTCGAAGGGGGCTCCACCGGGGAGCTGTTTTTT. This sequence encodes CASSFEGGSTGELFF. Full variable domain (outside the CDR3, taken from reference TRBV5-1 and TRBJ2-2): KAGVTQTPRYLIKTRGQQVTLSCSPISGHRSVSWYQQTPGQGLQFLFEYFSETQRNKGNFPGRFSGRQFSNSRSEMNVSTLELGDSALYLCASSFEGGSTGELFFGEGSRLTVL.

This chain joins TRBV7-9 and TRBJ1-2; 8 positions agree with TRBD1. This CDR3 is built from 15 residues. Germline-derived CDR1 and CDR2 are SEHNR and FQNEAQ (reference sequence). Trimming at V came to 5 bases and at J to 1 base, leaving 6 bases not matched to a gene. The CDR3 nucleotides are TGTGCCAGCAGCCAGGGACAGGCGAATAACTATGGCTACACCTTC. Amino acids: CASSQGQANNYGYTF.

This rearrangement joins TRBV5-1 to TRBJ1-2, with D possibly matching TRBD1 (5 bases). Looked up from germline, CDR1 is SGHRS and CDR2 is YFSETQ. The CDR3 spans 12 residues. V was shortened by 0 bases and J by 8 bases, with 8 bases between the two germline ends. CDR3 protein: CASSLERGGYTF. The CDR3 DNA reads TGCGCCAGCAGCTTGGAAAGGGGAGGCTACACCTTC.

This clone rates as medium-sized. This chain joins TRBV5-1 and TRBJ1-3; no clear D gene. The CDR3 contains 16 residues. Deletions cut 0 bases from V and 2 bases from J, with 12 bases between. Germline CDR1 SGHRS, CDR2 YFSETQ. CDR3: CASSLDAGPPGNTIYF. In DNA form, the CDR3 reads TGCGCCAGCAGCTTGGATGCCGGGCCCCCTGGAAACACCATATATTTT.

This chain connects TRBV5-4 to TRBJ1-4; 9 bases line up with TRBD1. Trimming took 3 bases from V and 7 from J; bases not matched to a gene: 10. Germline assignment: CDR1 SGHNT and CDR2 YYREEE (reference sequence). This CDR3 contains 16 residues. The CDR3 coding sequence is TGTGCCAGCAGCTCGTTACAGGGGGCGAAAGGTGAAAAACTGTTTTTT. The encoded protein is CASSSLQGAKGEKLFF. Full variable domain (outside the CDR3, taken from reference TRBV5-4 and TRBJ1-4): ETGVTQSPTHLIKTRGQQVTLRCSSQSGHNTVSWYQQALGQGPQFIFQYYREEENGRGNFPPRFSGLQFPNYSSELNVNALELDDSALYLCASSSLQGAKGEKLFFGSGTQLSVL.

This clone was recorded once. The chain's CDR3 is CASSVTPGLAGVSEAQYF. The CDR3 nucleotides are TGTGCCAGCAGCGTAACCCCGGGACTAGCGGGGGTGTCGGAGGCCCAGTACTTC. The rearrangement joins TRBV9 to TRBJ2-5, with 14 bases fitting TRBD2. Germline V lookup: CDR1 SGDLS, CDR2 YYNGEE. The CDR3 loop spans 18 amino acids. V lost 1 base to trimming and J lost 9 bases; unmatched junction nucleotides: 14. The entire variable domain, with the rest obtained from reference TRBV9 and TRBJ2-5, is as follows: DSGVTQTPKHLITATGQRVTLRCSPRSGDLSVYWYQQSLDQGLQFLIQYYNGEERAKGNILERFSAQQFPDLHSELNLSSLELGDSALYFCASSVTPGLAGVSEAQYFGPGTRLLVL.

The table lists this clone with a few counts. The CDR3 spells CASSEAGDSYGYTF. Written as DNA, the CDR3 is TGTGCCAGCAGTGAAGCGGGGGATAGCTATGGCTACACCTTC. The V and J genes are TRBV2 and TRBJ1-2; D might be TRBD1 (5 bases). The CDR3 loop spans 14 amino acids. The V gene lost 0 bases and the J gene lost 4 bases, with 9 bases spanning the gap. CDR1 and CDR2 from the germline V gene are SNHLY and FYNNEI. Full variable domain (remainder filled in from reference TRBV2 and TRBJ1-2): EPEVTQTPSHQVTQMGQEVILRCVPISNHLYFYWYRQILGQKVEFLVSFYNNEISEKSEIFDDQFSVERPDGSNFTLKIRSTKLEDSAMYFCASSEAGDSYGYTFGSGTRLTVV.

There are a few counts of this clone. The rearrangement links TRBV9 to TRBJ1-4, with D unresolved. The CDR3 totals 16 residues. In germline, CDR1 is SGDLS, CDR2 YYNGEE. Deletions cut 0 bases from V and 4 bases from J, with 13 bases between. The CDR3 here is CASSVGGRAYNEKLFF. The DNA for the CDR3 is TGTGCCAGCAGCGTAGGCGGGAGGGCCTATAATGAAAAACTGTTTTTT.

The CDR3 nucleotides read TGCGCCAGCAGCTCAGGACTTTCCCAAGAGACCCAGTACTTC. It encodes CASSSGLSQETQYF. The chain carries TRBV5-1 and TRBJ2-5; possible D gene TRBD2, 5 bases. The CDR3 is made up of 14 amino acids. V gave up 3 bases and J gave up 1 base, with 10 bases separating them. Germline values: CDR1 SGHRS, CDR2 YFSETQ.

The rearrangement joins TRBV2 to TRBJ2-2; TRBD1 agrees at 7 bases. The CDR3 covers 16 residues. J gave up 1 base and V 4 bases, and 6 bases lay outside the gene matches. Germline V gene data show CDR1 as SNHLY and CDR2 as FYNNEI. The CDR3 DNA is TGTGCCAGCAGTGTTTCGAGGGGGCAGAACACCGGGGAGCTGTTTTTT. Encoded protein: CASSVSRGQNTGELFF.

The sample holds one count of this clone. The V gene is TRBV7-2, the J gene TRBJ1-2; D might be TRBD1 (5 bases). The CDR3 consists of 14 residues. Trimming took 5 bases from V and 4 from J, leaving 14 bases between them. Germline CDR1 SGHTA, CDR2 FQGNSA. The DNA of the CDR3 is TGTGCCAGCAGCCCAGGGAGTCGTGTCTATGGCTACACCTTC. Translated, it gives CASSPGSRVYGYTF.

This rearrangement joins TRBV30 to TRBJ1-1; no firm D call. The CDR3 is made up of 13 amino acids. Germline V lookup: CDR1 GTSNPN, CDR2 SVGIG (reference sequence). Trimming pared 0 bases from V and 2 bases from J, leaving 7 bases between. The CDR3 nucleotides read TGTGCCTGGAGTGTGACATATAACACTGAAGCTTTCTTT. This sequence encodes CAWSVTYNTEAFF.

CDR3 in amino acids: CASRPSGGYNEQFF. The CDR3 coding sequence is TGTGCCAGCAGACCTAGCGGGGGTTACAATGAGCAGTTCTTC. This chain links TRBV28 with TRBJ2-1; 10 bases match TRBD2. V dropped 6 bases and J dropped 4; count of bases not matched to a gene: 3. The CDR3 extends over 14 amino acids. CDR1 and CDR2 (germline): MDHEN, SYDVKM.

The gene calls are TRBV29-1 and TRBJ2-2; TRBD2 aligns across 8 bases. Germline trimming cut 5 bases from V and 1 base from J; bases unmatched to any gene: 3. This CDR3 is built from 14 residues. In germline, CDR1 is SQVTM, CDR2 ANQGSEA. CDR3 amino acids: CSVYRGGNTGELFF. For the CDR3, the DNA is TGCAGCGTTTACCGGGGGGGGAACACCGGGGAGCTGTTTTTT.